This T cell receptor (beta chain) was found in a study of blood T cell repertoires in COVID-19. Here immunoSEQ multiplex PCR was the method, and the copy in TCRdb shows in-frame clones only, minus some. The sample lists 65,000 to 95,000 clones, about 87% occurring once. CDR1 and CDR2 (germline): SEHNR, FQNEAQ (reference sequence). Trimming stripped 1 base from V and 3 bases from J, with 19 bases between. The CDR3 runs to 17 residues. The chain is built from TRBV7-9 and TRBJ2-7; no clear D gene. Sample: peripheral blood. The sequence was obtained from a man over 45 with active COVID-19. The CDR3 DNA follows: TGTGCCAGCAGCTTAGAAGCTATGCGGTCCTCAAGCTACGAGCAGTACTTC. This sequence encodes CASSLEAMRSSSYEQYF.